What follows are 20 T cell receptor beta chains derived from one specimen sequenced in a study of blood T cell repertoires in COVID-19. This table comes from immunoSEQ multiplex PCR, and its TCRdb copy is limited to in-frame clones, with some not included. The sample yields 52,000 or so clones, around 80% seen once. Sequences were obtained from peripheral blood. Receptors originate from a man aged 50 or older with acute or convalescent COVID-19.

The J gene is TRBJ2-1, the V gene TRBV4-1; weak D call: TRBD2 (7 bases). With 1 base removed from V and 5 bases from J, the gap between germline ends came to 15 bases. The CDR3 loop spans 16 amino acids. CDR1 and CDR2 (germline): MGHRA, YSYEKL. The CDR3 here is CASSQGRGGRDNEQFF. Here the CDR3 DNA reads TGCGCCAGCAGCCAAGGAAGGGGGGGTAGGGACAATGAGCAGTTCTTC.

The V gene is TRBV24-1, the J gene TRBJ2-2; D is uncertain. The germline V gene encodes CDR1 KGHDR and CDR2 SFDVKD. The CDR3 extends over 12 amino acids. Trimming left V 4 bases short and J 4 bases short, with 3 bases between. CDR3 loop: CATSDLTGELFF. The CDR3 DNA follows: TGTGCCACCAGTGACCTCACCGGGGAGCTGTTTTTT.

The V gene is TRBV7-9, the J gene TRBJ1-3; the D is unclear. Germline-derived CDR1 and CDR2 are SEHNR and FQNEAQ (reference sequence). The CDR3 consists of 14 residues. The V gene lost 5 bases and the J gene lost 7 bases, with 15 bases spanning the gap. CDR3 in DNA: TGTGCCAGCAGCCACTTCCCTTCAAAGAACACCATATATTTT. Translating it yields CASSHFPSKNTIYF. Complete variable domain (other parts from reference TRBV7-9 and TRBJ1-3): DTGVSQNPRHKITKRGQNVTFRCDPISEHNRLYWYRQTLGQGPEFLTYFQNEAQLEKSRLLSDRFSAERPKGSFSTLEIQRTEQGDSAMYLCASSHFPSKNTIYFGEGSWLTVV.

This clone was seen a few times. The rearrangement uses TRBV11-2 and TRBJ2-3, with D unresolved. CDR3 length: 15 amino acids. The V gene's germline CDR1 is SGHAT and CDR2 FQNNGV. V was pared by 4 bases and J by 10 bases, with 21 bases between. This CDR3 is CASSSWRPKLPSQYF. The DNA of the CDR3 is TGTGCCAGCAGCTCCTGGCGGCCTAAGCTCCCCTCGCAGTATTTT.

This clone was seen more than once but under ten times. This chain uses TRBV3-1 (or the pseudogene TRBV3-2) with TRBJ1-2; D is uncertain. Germline lookup yields CDR1 LGHDT and CDR2 YNNKEL (reference sequence). This CDR3 contains 13 residues. Trimming took 5 bases from V and 4 from J, leaving 11 bases between them. The CDR3 DNA reads as TGTGCCAGCAGCAAGACACCGTTCTATGGCTACACCTTC. It is translated as CASSKTPFYGYTF.

The chain combines TRBV5-1 with TRBJ1-5; the match to TRBD1 covers 8 bases. This CDR3 has 14 residues. J was trimmed by 7 bases and V by 0 bases; bases with no gene match: 3. Germline assignment: CDR1 SGHRS and CDR2 YFSETQ. CDR3 coding DNA: TGCGCCAGCAGCTTGGGACAGGGGATCCAGCCCCAGCATTTT. Encoded protein: CASSLGQGIQPQHF.

The chain links TRBV7-9 to TRBJ2-7; 7 bases fit TRBD1. The junction had 5 bases not matched to a gene; V was cut back by 2 bases and J by 4 bases. This CDR3 is built from 14 residues. The V gene's germline CDR1 is SEHNR and CDR2 FQNEAQ (reference sequence). The CDR3 nucleotides read TGTGCCAGCAGCTTAAGGGAACAGGGGTACGAGCAGTACTTC. Its protein is CASSLREQGYEQYF.

This clone was seen a single time. The chain joins TRBV19 to TRBJ2-3, with TRBD2 matching 9 bases. In germline, CDR1 is LNHDA, CDR2 SQIVND (reference sequence). This CDR3 contains 15 residues. V lost 6 bases and J lost 0; bases outside the gene matches: 4. CDR3 amino acids: CASRETSGSTDTQYF. CDR3 in DNA: TGTGCCAGTAGGGAGACTAGCGGTAGCACAGATACGCAGTATTTT. Supplemented by reference TRBV19 and TRBJ2-3, the full variable domain reads DGGITQSPKYLFRKEGQNVTLSCEQNLNHDAMYWYRQDPGQGLRLIYYSQIVNDFQKGDIAEGYSVSREKKESFPLTVTSAQKNPTAFYLCASRETSGSTDTQYFGPGTRLTVL.

The chain links TRBV2 to TRBJ2-5, with a possible D match to TRBD2 (5 bases). The CDR3 covers 13 residues. V lost 10 bases and J 5 bases, leaving 17 bases between the germline ends. The germline V gene has CDR1 SNHLY and CDR2 FYNNEI. The CDR3 coding sequence is TGTGCCACCGCGAAGTTTTCGGGGGAGACCCAGTACTTC. Translating gives CATAKFSGETQYF.

The CDR3 loop is CASRLQGGNSPLHF. In nucleotides, the CDR3 is TGTGCCAGCAGACTCCAGGGGGGAAATTCACCCCTCCACTTT. This rearrangement joins TRBV4-2 to TRBJ1-6, with TRBD1 identical over 7 bases. The CDR3 totals 14 residues. Unmatched junction bases numbered 6, after V lost 6 bases and J lost 7 bases. Per germline, CDR1 LGHNA and CDR2 YNFKEQ.

To note about this clone: The sample holds other DNA sequences that translate to the same CDR3. CDR3 DNA: TGTGCCAGCAGCTTAGGCGGGGGCACTGAAGCTTTCTTT. It yields the protein CASSLGGGTEAFF. This chain uses TRBV13 with TRBJ1-1; tentatively, D is TRBD1 (5 bases). The V gene's germline CDR1 is PRHDT and CDR2 FYEKMQ (reference sequence). Trimming shortened V by 0 bases and J by 4 bases, and 6 bases separated the two germline ends. The CDR3 consists of 13 residues.

The V gene is TRBV5-1, the J gene TRBJ1-1; TRBD1 agrees at 7 bases. The CDR3 length is 15 residues. Unmatched junction bases numbered 9, after V lost 4 bases and J lost 3 bases. Germline V CDR1 and CDR2: SGHRS, YFSETQ. CDR3 region: CASSRTGGSDTEAFF. The CDR3 DNA follows: TGCGCCAGCAGCAGGACAGGAGGGTCGGACACTGAAGCTTTCTTT.

The table lists this clone with a few counts. This chain links TRBV4-2 with TRBJ2-7, with D perhaps TRBD2 (6 bases). The germline V gene has CDR1 LGHNA and CDR2 YNFKEQ. V shed 0 bases and J shed 1 base, with 25 bases lying between them. The CDR3 sequence is 20 residues long. The CDR3 DNA is TGTGCCAGCAGCCAAGATAGGGACTTAGTCGCTAGCGTAACGTCCTACGAGCAGTACTTC. It is translated as CASSQDRDLVASVTSYEQYF.

This chain joins TRBV19 and TRBJ1-5; D is possibly TRBD1 (6 bases). Germline V lookup: CDR1 LNHDA, CDR2 SQIVND (reference sequence). This CDR3 region has 15 residues. With 9 bases removed from V and 1 base from J, the gap between germline ends came to 16 bases. DNA for the CDR3: TGTGCCAGCTCTTATGGGGGCAGGAGCAATCAGCCCCAGCATTTT. The encoded protein is CASSYGGRSNQPQHF.

This clone is labeled as large (0.1 to 1%). The chain recombines TRBV19 with TRBJ2-7; 8 bases map to TRBD2. This CDR3 region has 15 residues. Looked up from germline, CDR1 is LNHDA and CDR2 is SQIVND (reference sequence). J lost 5 bases, V lost 4 bases, and 10 bases had no gene match. The CDR3 protein is CASSKPGTRVHEQYF. CDR3 sequence (DNA): TGTGCCAGTAGTAAGCCGGGGACTAGGGTCCACGAGCAGTACTTC.

This sequence joins TRBV4-1 and TRBJ2-1, with 8 bases matching TRBD1. This CDR3 is 16 amino acids long. V lost 4 bases and J lost 6; bases outside the gene matches: 11. CDR1 is MGHRA, CDR2 YSYEKL, per germline. The CDR3 loop is CASSPGPGQGANEQFF. As DNA, the CDR3 is TGCGCCAGCAGCCCGGGACCTGGACAGGGCGCCAATGAGCAGTTCTTC.

V gene TRBV7-9 combines with J gene TRBJ1-4; 7 bases match TRBD1. In germline, CDR1 is SEHNR, CDR2 FQNEAQ (reference sequence). The CDR3 totals 12 residues. The V segment lost 5 bases and the J segment 11 bases; nucleotides outside the gene matches: 5. As DNA, the CDR3 is TGTGCCAGCAGCGTTGACAGGGTTAAACTGTTTTTT. It is translated as CASSVDRVKLFF.

The V gene is TRBV7-8, the J gene TRBJ1-3; D uncertain. Germline loops: CDR1 SGHVS, CDR2 FQNEAQ. Deletions cut 5 bases from V and 0 bases from J, with 11 bases between. The length of the CDR3 is 15 residues. CDR3 sequence: CASSLAVDSGNTIYF. CDR3 bases: TGTGCCAGCAGCCTGGCAGTCGACTCTGGAAACACCATATATTTT.

V gene TRBV9 combines with J gene TRBJ2-3; 9 positions agree with TRBD2. The CDR3 loop spans 17 amino acids. The germline gives CDR1 SGDLS, CDR2 YYNGEE. The V segment lost 5 bases and the J segment 4 bases; nucleotides outside the gene matches: 14. The CDR3 is CASSVMGGGGAPDTQYF. DNA for the CDR3: TGTGCCAGCAGTGTGATGGGTGGCGGGGGGGCCCCAGATACGCAGTATTTT.

The V and J genes are TRBV5-1 and TRBJ2-3; 12 bases are shared with TRBD2. The V and J ends lost 1 base and 5 bases, in that order; junction bases with no gene match: 5. The CDR3 runs 16 residues. CDR1 and CDR2 (germline): SGHRS, YFSETQ. The CDR3 spells CASSLLLAGGRDTQYF. The CDR3 DNA is TGCGCCAGCAGCTTGTTGCTAGCGGGGGGGCGAGATACGCAGTATTTT.